This TCR beta chain comes out of a study of Graves' ophthalmopathy and Graves' hyperthyroidism (dated by TCRdb to the late 2010s). Study-level background: A patient counted as having stable hyperthyroidism if there was no progression to ophthalmopathy within 18 months of follow-up. To tell Graves' ophthalmopathy apart from Graves' hyperthyroidism, and to predict which patients would progress to ophthalmopathy, the study relied on TCR beta repertoire signatures. In total, around 140 blood samples were TCR-sequenced: fewer than 50 ophthalmopathy, over 70 hyperthyroidism and 17 hyperthyroidism-to-ophthalmopathy patients. To explore V-J signatures distinguishing ophthalmopathy from hyperthyroidism, a discovery set of around 97 patients (fewer than 45 ophthalmopathy, roughly 60 stable hyperthyroidism) was enrolled. For independent validation, a separate cohort was made up of roughly 19 hyperthyroidism patients plus 17 patients who later progressed from hyperthyroidism to ophthalmopathy. In over 5 hyperthyroidism patients, the T-cell repertoire of thyroid tissue was compared with the T-cell repertoire of blood. Once sampling was done, hyperthyroidism patients were given methimazole at a starting dose of 30 mg daily, while ophthalmopathy patients were given high-dose intravenous methylprednisolone. The investigation overall reported the following: Most of the expanded thyroid clonotypes with a frequency above 0.001 were also detected in blood, and it was suggested that the thyroid immune response may be reflected by blood repertoires. Sample size was not statistically predetermined, and group allocation was not concealed from the investigators. The 13-signature model separated ophthalmopathy from stable hyperthyroidism with 85% to 90% sensitivity and 81.08% specificity in cross-validation, and 80%/75% in the test set. In validation, the model predicted ophthalmopathy progression with more than 70% sensitivity and about 73% specificity; roughly eleven predicted patients were CT-confirmed with GO in a median of approximately 6.5 months.

Hyperthyroidism patients were newly diagnosed, were aged 18 to 65 years, and had a disease duration under 2 months. Patients with other autoimmune diseases, uncontrolled infections, pregnancy or lactation were excluded from the study. Clinical symptoms, serum thyroxine, TRAb, thyroid ultrasound and orbital computed tomography were used for diagnosis. Trizol reagent was used to extract the total RNA, and its quality was then checked on an Agilent 2100 Bioanalyzer. This clonotype was detected only a few times. Its target antigen remains unknown. The sample holds no much larger clone one base away, and base qualities are not on file. For repertoire sequencing, the TCR beta CDR3 regions were amplified from RNA transcripts. HTBI primers and the Qiagen OneStep RT-PCR kit were used in a first-round RT-PCR, which was followed by a second-round multiplex PCR, size selection and purification. The libraries underwent paired-end sequencing with 100 bp reads on an Illumina HiSeq2000. In the paper's pipeline: SOAPnuke was used for read processing, and reads with adapters, uncalled bases, a mean Phred below 15, or no exact constant-primer or identifier match were discarded. COPE v1.2.5 was used to merge the high-quality paired reads. Each unique nucleotide sequence was defined as a clonotype, and clonotypes were aligned to IMGT TRB V, D and J references with MiTCR v1.1. The analysis was limited to V-J combinations with a frequency above 0.0001, which together covered 99.2% of repertoires. For each V-J combination, a TCR clonal expansion and chaos score was defined as the ratio of F50 clonal expansion to chaos observed in the TCRdist matrix. Features were reduced by Welch's t-statistics and random forest to approximately 13 V-J combinations, which fed a naive Bayes classifier. Thyroid-blood repertoire similarity was quantified with the Morisita-Horn index. TCRdb reanalyzed the raw reads on its own, using fastp at Q25 for trimming and MiXCR for clone calling, and kept in-frame beta chains. Identical CDR3 protein sequences are pooled into one entry, listed with their most common genes and DNA. The V and J calls and clone size are TCRdb's, not the authors'. This sample holds roughly 1.1 million distinct CDR3 sequences; about 35% were observed only once. Around 10% of the sample is held by the ten biggest clonotypes.

Trimming removed 6 bases from V and 0 bases from J, leaving 14 bases between the germline ends. The CDR3 sequence holds 16 residues, the cysteine and phenylalanine included. CDR3 DNA only is kept here, 48 bases in frame from base 1. CDR1 and CDR2, looked up from the germline V gene (reference sequence), are LNHDA and SQIVND. Rearrangement joined TRBV19 to TRBJ2-2; the D segment cannot be called with confidence. The source material was peripheral blood or thyroid tissue (not recorded which). The sequence was obtained from an adult man with Graves' hyperthyroidism. In nucleotides, the sequence is TGTGCCAGTAGGGAGACGGTAAAACCGAACACCGGGGAGCTGTTTTTT. Translated, this is CASRETVKPNTGELFF.